The 20 T cell receptor beta chains presented below share a single source sample, sequenced in a study of cytomegalovirus exposure and HLA in healthy donors. Profiled with immunoSEQ multiplex PCR; TCRdb holds only in-frame clones, not every one. The sample includes about 140,000 clones, roughly four fifths seen only once; the top ten take roughly 1.4%. Sequencing was carried out using PBMCs. The receptors shown here come from a young woman in good health and CMV-seronegative.

V gene TRBV16 combines with J gene TRBJ1-6; D not certain. The germline CDR1 and CDR2 sequences are KGHSY and FQNENV. V was pared by 0 bases and J by 10 bases, with 22 bases between. The CDR3 is 18 amino acids. CDR3 in amino acids: CASSQSPTPSTGGSPLHF. CDR3 nucleotides: TGTGCCAGCAGCCAATCACCAACCCCGAGCACGGGAGGCTCACCCCTCCACTTT.

The chain combines TRBV28 with TRBJ1-1; no reliable D call. Looked up from germline, CDR1 is MDHEN and CDR2 is SYDVKM. The CDR3 consists of 13 residues. V dropped 7 bases and J dropped 2 bases, with 11 bases sitting between them. The DNA for the CDR3 is TGTGCCAGCAAGGTTCGGGGAAACACTGAAGCTTTCTTT. As protein: CASKVRGNTEAFF. The variable domain in full, completed from reference TRBV28 and TRBJ1-1, reads DVKVTQSSRYLVKRTGEKVFLECVQDMDHENMFWYRQDPGLGLRLIYFSYDVKMKEKGDIPEGYSVSREKKERFSLILESASTNQTSMYLCASKVRGNTEAFFGQGTRLTVV.

The chain couples TRBV5-4 to TRBJ1-2; TRBD1 aligns across 9 bases. Germline CDR1 SGHNT, CDR2 YYREEE (reference sequence). V lost 6 bases, J lost 2 bases, and 5 bases stayed unmatched. The CDR3 sequence is 14 residues long. The DNA of the CDR3 is TGTGCCAGCACCGACAGGGGGGGGAACTATGGCTACACCTTC. It codes for CASTDRGGNYGYTF.

As concerns this clone: Other DNA sequences in this sample translate to the same CDR3. The V call is TRBV5-1, the J call TRBJ1-5; 10 bases line up with TRBD1. CDR3 size: 15 residues. The V gene end was trimmed by 5 bases and the J gene end by 6 bases; junction bases not matched to a gene: 8. Germline lookup yields CDR1 SGHRS and CDR2 YFSETQ. The CDR3 nucleotides are TGCGCCAGCAGTGCCGGGACAGGGGTAGGTCAGCCCCAGCATTTT. Protein product: CASSAGTGVGQPQHF. Together with reference TRBV5-1 and TRBJ1-5, the CDR3 gives the full variable domain: KAGVTQTPRYLIKTRGQQVTLSCSPISGHRSVSWYQQTPGQGLQFLFEYFSETQRNKGNFPGRFSGRQFSNSRSEMNVSTLELGDSALYLCASSAGTGVGQPQHFGDGTRLSIL.

The genes are TRBV18 and TRBJ2-3; TRBD2 matches 13 bases. The germline V gene has CDR1 KGHSH and CDR2 LQKENI. CDR3 length equals 17 residues. The J segment lost 0 bases and the V segment lost 6 bases, leaving 6 bases of the junction unmatched. CDR3 sequence: CASSRTSGGTSTDTQYF. DNA for the CDR3: TGTGCCAGCTCCCGGACTAGCGGGGGAACTAGCACAGATACGCAGTATTTT.

CDR3 sequence reads: CASSKGRTGFYQPQHF. As DNA, the CDR3 is TGTGCCAGCAGCAAAGGGAGGACAGGTTTTTATCAGCCCCAGCATTTT. This chain connects TRBV21-1 to TRBJ1-5; the D call in the table, TRBD1, was not verified against the DNA. TRBV21-1 is tagged as a pseudogene. This CDR3 comprises 16 residues.

This rearrangement joins TRBV4-1 to TRBJ1-2; the match to TRBD1 covers 8 bases. The CDR3 is 15 residues long. J gave up 0 bases and V 2 bases, and 2 bases lay outside the gene matches. Germline assignment: CDR1 MGHRA and CDR2 YSYEKL. The CDR3 region is CASSQRTGTNYGYTF. The CDR3 DNA is TGCGCCAGCAGCCAACGGACAGGGACTAACTATGGCTACACCTTC.

This clone was recorded once. V gene TRBV5-4 combines with J gene TRBJ2-7, with TRBD1 matching over 8 bases. Unmatched junction bases numbered 8, after V lost 4 bases and J lost 2 bases. CDR3 size: 15 residues. Germline CDR1 SGHNT, CDR2 YYREEE (reference sequence). Here the CDR3 reads CASSPGQGWTYEQYF. In DNA form, the CDR3 reads TGTGCCAGCAGCCCAGGACAGGGATGGACCTACGAGCAGTACTTC.

Only a few counts were recorded for this clone. This chain links TRBV28 with TRBJ1-2; D unclear. Deletions cut 3 bases from V and 1 base from J, with 6 bases between. Germline lookup yields CDR1 MDHEN and CDR2 SYDVKM. The CDR3 spans 13 residues. This chain's CDR3 is CASSFLINYGYTF. Here the CDR3 DNA reads TGTGCCAGCAGTTTCCTTATTAACTATGGCTACACCTTC.

The chain recombines TRBV5-1 with TRBJ2-7, with 8 bases that match TRBD2. The CDR3 consists of 14 residues. Germline assignment: CDR1 SGHRS and CDR2 YFSETQ. After removal of 3 bases from V and 1 base from J, the junction contained 3 bases not matched to a gene. CDR3 protein: CASSSSGGSYEQYF. Here the CDR3 DNA reads TGCGCCAGCAGCTCAAGCGGGGGTTCCTACGAGCAGTACTTC.

The chain is built from TRBV29-1 and TRBJ2-6, with a tentative D call TRBD1 (6 bases). The CDR3 has 18 residues. CDR1 is SQVTM, CDR2 ANQGSEA, per germline. Trimming cost V 3 bases and J 2 bases, with 20 bases left between them. CDR3 coding DNA: TGCAGCGTTGATGGGGGCTCCTCACTTGGACCTGGGGCCAACGTCCTGACTTTC. Its protein is CSVDGGSSLGPGANVLTF.

V gene TRBV5-4 combines with J gene TRBJ1-3; D not resolved. Trimming removed 7 bases from V and 0 bases from J, with 8 bases in between. The CDR3 is 13 amino acids. Germline V gene sequence: CDR1 SGHNT, CDR2 YYREEE (reference sequence). The CDR3 DNA sequence: TGTGCCAGCTCTACAGCCTCTGGAAACACCATATATTTT. Translating gives CASSTASGNTIYF.

With regard to this clone: One end of the junction is discordant with germline, which a read error may explain. This chain connects TRBV18 to TRBJ2-7; the D gene is possibly TRBD2 (5 bases). CDR1 KGHSH and CDR2 LQKENI come from the germline V gene. The CDR3 is 13 residues long. The CDR3 protein is CASSPSQISAANF. The CDR3 coding sequence is TGTGCCAGCTCACCAAGCCAGATTAGCGCCGCGAACTTC.

This clone was seen ten or more times. The chain couples TRBV19 to TRBJ2-1, with D hard to call. Germline lookup yields CDR1 LNHDA and CDR2 SQIVND (reference sequence). Trimming took off 5 bases at V and 6 bases at J, with 8 bases between the two ends. This CDR3 has 12 amino acids. The CDR3 here is CASSDTFNEQFF. The DNA of the CDR3 is TGTGCCAGTAGTGACACTTTCAATGAGCAGTTCTTC. The whole variable domain, remainder taken from reference TRBV19 and TRBJ2-1, is DGGITQSPKYLFRKEGQNVTLSCEQNLNHDAMYWYRQDPGQGLRLIYYSQIVNDFQKGDIAEGYSVSREKKESFPLTVTSAQKNPTAFYLCASSDTFNEQFFGPGTRLTVL.

This chain connects TRBV19 to TRBJ1-2; 8 nucleotides agree with TRBD1. The trim removed 5 bases at V and 5 bases at J, leaving 10 bases unmatched. The CDR3 totals 15 residues. CDR1 is LNHDA, CDR2 SQIVND, per germline (reference sequence). In DNA, the CDR3 is TGTGCCAGTAGTTTATCAGGGGGCGGTGGGTATGGCTACACCTTC. Amino acids: CASSLSGGGGYGYTF.

This clone has only one observation. The J gene is TRBJ2-2, the V gene TRBV28; 8 bases fit TRBD1. This CDR3 contains 14 residues. The ends lost 7 bases at V and 2 bases at J; junction bases unmatched: 3. Germline-derived CDR1 and CDR2 are MDHEN and SYDVKM. The CDR3 bases are TGTGCCAGCACCGACAGGGGAAACACCGGGGAGCTGTTTTTT. It translates to CASTDRGNTGELFF.

The chain carries TRBV6-6 and TRBJ1-2, with D tentatively TRBD1 (6 bases). Trimming removed 7 bases from V and 6 bases from J, with 15 bases in between. Germline V gene lookup returns CDR1 MNHNY and CDR2 SVGAGI (reference sequence). The CDR3 has 13 amino acids. In DNA form, the CDR3 reads TGTGCCAGCAAACCGGCAGGGGTCGATGGCTACACCTTC. Protein sequence: CASKPAGVDGYTF.

The chain uses TRBV2 and TRBJ2-7, with D maybe TRBD1 (6 bases). Germline lookup yields CDR1 SNHLY and CDR2 FYNNEI. There are 13 residues in the CDR3. V lost 6 bases, J lost 4 bases, and 13 bases lay in between. The CDR3: CASRQGEDYEQYF. As DNA, the CDR3 is TGTGCCAGCAGACAGGGAGAAGATTACGAGCAGTACTTC.

The chain is built from TRBV29-1 and TRBJ1-2; D gene uncertain. There are 12 residues in the CDR3. The V and J ends lost 6 bases and 4 bases respectively, with 12 bases between them. Germline-derived CDR1 and CDR2 are SQVTM and ANQGSEA. CDR3 protein: CSVSGSGYGYTF. DNA of the CDR3: TGCAGCGTCTCAGGATCCGGCTATGGCTACACCTTC. Using reference TRBV29-1 and TRBJ1-2 for the parts outside the CDR3, the full variable domain is SAVISQKPSRDICQRGTSLTIQCQVDSQVTMMFWYRQQPGQSLTLIATANQGSEATYESGFVIDKFPISRPNLTFSTLTVSNMSPEDSSIYLCSVSGSGYGYTFGSGTRLTVV.

The chain is built from TRBV2 and TRBJ1-5; no firm D call. This CDR3 region has 16 residues. CDR1 and CDR2 from the germline V gene are SNHLY and FYNNEI. The V and J ends lost 5 bases and 2 bases respectively, with 16 bases between them. CDR3 amino acids: CASSQQAKKGNQPQHF. DNA for the CDR3: TGTGCCAGCAGTCAGCAGGCAAAAAAAGGCAATCAGCCCCAGCATTTT.